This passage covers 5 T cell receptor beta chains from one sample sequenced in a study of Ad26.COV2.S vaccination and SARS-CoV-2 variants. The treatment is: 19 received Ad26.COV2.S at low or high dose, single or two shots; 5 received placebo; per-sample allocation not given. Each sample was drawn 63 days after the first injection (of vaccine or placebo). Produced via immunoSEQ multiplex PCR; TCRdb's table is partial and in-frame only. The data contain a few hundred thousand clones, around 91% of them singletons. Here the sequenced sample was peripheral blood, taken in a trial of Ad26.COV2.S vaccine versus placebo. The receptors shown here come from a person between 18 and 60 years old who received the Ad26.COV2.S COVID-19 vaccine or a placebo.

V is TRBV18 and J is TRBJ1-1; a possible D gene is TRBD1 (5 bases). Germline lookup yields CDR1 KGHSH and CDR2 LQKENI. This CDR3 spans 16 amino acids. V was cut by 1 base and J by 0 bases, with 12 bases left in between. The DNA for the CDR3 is TGTGCCAGCTCACCACGGGCCGGGACCTTGAACACTGAAGCTTTCTTT. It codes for CASSPRAGTLNTEAFF.

CDR3 protein: CASSPGSYYGYTF. CDR3 bases: TGTGCCAGCTCACCGGGGTCTTACTATGGCTACACCTTC. The V and J genes are TRBV18 and TRBJ1-2; D is ambiguous. The germline gives CDR1 KGHSH, CDR2 LQKENI. The CDR3 has 13 amino acids. The V end was cut by 3 bases, the J end by 3 bases, with 8 bases between.

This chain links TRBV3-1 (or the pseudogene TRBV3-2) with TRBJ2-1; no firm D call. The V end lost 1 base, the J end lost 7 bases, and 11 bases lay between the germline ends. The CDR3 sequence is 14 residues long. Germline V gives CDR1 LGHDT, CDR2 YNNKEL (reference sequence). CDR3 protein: CASSQVLGLNEQFF. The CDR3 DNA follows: TGTGCCAGCAGCCAAGTATTAGGGTTGAATGAGCAGTTCTTC.

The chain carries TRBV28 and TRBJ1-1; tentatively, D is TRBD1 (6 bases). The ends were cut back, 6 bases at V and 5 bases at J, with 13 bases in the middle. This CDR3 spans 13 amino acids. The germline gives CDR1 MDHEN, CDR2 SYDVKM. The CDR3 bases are TGTGCCAGCAGCCTCCCAGGGGATACTGAAGCTTTCTTT. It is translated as CASSLPGDTEAFF.

Here the CDR3 reads CASSTGPLAGGNEQYF. In DNA form, the CDR3 reads TGTGCCAGCAGCACCGGCCCCTTAGCGGGAGGGAACGAGCAGTACTTC. The chain combines TRBV11-1 with TRBJ2-7, with 11 bases fitting TRBD2. The V gene's germline CDR1 is SGHAT and CDR2 FQDESV (reference sequence). This CDR3 is built from 16 residues. After removal of 5 bases from V and 5 bases from J, the junction contained 11 bases not matched to a gene.